This T cell receptor (beta chain) derives from a study of blood T cell repertoires in COVID-19. The overall study: Collection of acute and convalescent COVID-19 samples took place in the United States, Italy and Spain. Sources were T cells, B-cell-depleted T cells, or PBMCs; the material itself was cDNA or gDNA.

Methods used by the authors: Amplification with reference gene primers provided the estimates of nucleated cell counts. TCRdb's copy holds only in-frame clones and misses some; the assay was immunoSEQ multiplex PCR. The V and J calls and clone size are taken from that table; D and trimming were inferred from the DNA. This sample yields some 280,000 clones, of which 86% are seen a single time; 2.5% to 3% belongs to the top ten. This CDR3 is 16 amino acids long. Germline CDR1 is SGHDT and CDR2 is YYEEEE. With 6 bases removed from V and 1 base from J, the gap between germline ends came to 16 bases. The receptor's source is a woman in her twenties or thirties with active or convalescent COVID-19. The chain couples TRBV5-6 to TRBJ2-2; tentatively, D is TRBD2 (5 bases). The sample comprised peripheral blood. CDR3 sequence: CASNPLGGQNTGELFF. In DNA form, the CDR3 reads TGTGCCAGCAATCCCTTGGGCGGGCAGAACACCGGGGAGCTGTTTTTT.